This T cell receptor (beta chain) was documented in a study of T cells in Graves' hyperthyroidism and ophthalmopathy. About the research overall: Upon initial diagnosis and before any treatment, peripheral blood was collected. The study, taken as a whole, reports: In the blood, most expanded thyroid clonotypes above 0.001 appeared as well. The model's output predicted ophthalmopathy at a median of around 6.9 months prior to onset.

Turning to this clonotype: Its antigen is not identified.

Amplified regions were TCR beta CDR3 sequences from RNA transcripts. HTBI primers were used for first-round RT-PCR of the TCR CDR3. MiXCR, applied by TCRdb to the multiplex PCR reads, yields one record per CDR3 protein. The data contain around 500,000 distinct CDR3 sequences, 15% to 20% of them singletons. Ophthalmopathy patients had Clinical Activity Score at least 3, NOSPECS grade at least 4, duration under 3 months. The CDR3 runs to 15 residues. The germline CDR1 and CDR2 sequences are MNHNS and SASEGT. The V gene end was trimmed by 8 bases and the J gene end by 4 bases; junction bases not matched to a gene: 9.

This chain connects TRBV6-1 to TRBJ2-4; 9 positions match TRBD1. The sample consisted of blood. This TCR came from a woman aged 25 to 39 with Graves' ophthalmopathy. CDR3 nucleotides: TGTGCCAGCCGTCCAACCGGGACAGGGAAAAACATTCAGTACTTC. This encodes CASRPTGTGKNIQYF.